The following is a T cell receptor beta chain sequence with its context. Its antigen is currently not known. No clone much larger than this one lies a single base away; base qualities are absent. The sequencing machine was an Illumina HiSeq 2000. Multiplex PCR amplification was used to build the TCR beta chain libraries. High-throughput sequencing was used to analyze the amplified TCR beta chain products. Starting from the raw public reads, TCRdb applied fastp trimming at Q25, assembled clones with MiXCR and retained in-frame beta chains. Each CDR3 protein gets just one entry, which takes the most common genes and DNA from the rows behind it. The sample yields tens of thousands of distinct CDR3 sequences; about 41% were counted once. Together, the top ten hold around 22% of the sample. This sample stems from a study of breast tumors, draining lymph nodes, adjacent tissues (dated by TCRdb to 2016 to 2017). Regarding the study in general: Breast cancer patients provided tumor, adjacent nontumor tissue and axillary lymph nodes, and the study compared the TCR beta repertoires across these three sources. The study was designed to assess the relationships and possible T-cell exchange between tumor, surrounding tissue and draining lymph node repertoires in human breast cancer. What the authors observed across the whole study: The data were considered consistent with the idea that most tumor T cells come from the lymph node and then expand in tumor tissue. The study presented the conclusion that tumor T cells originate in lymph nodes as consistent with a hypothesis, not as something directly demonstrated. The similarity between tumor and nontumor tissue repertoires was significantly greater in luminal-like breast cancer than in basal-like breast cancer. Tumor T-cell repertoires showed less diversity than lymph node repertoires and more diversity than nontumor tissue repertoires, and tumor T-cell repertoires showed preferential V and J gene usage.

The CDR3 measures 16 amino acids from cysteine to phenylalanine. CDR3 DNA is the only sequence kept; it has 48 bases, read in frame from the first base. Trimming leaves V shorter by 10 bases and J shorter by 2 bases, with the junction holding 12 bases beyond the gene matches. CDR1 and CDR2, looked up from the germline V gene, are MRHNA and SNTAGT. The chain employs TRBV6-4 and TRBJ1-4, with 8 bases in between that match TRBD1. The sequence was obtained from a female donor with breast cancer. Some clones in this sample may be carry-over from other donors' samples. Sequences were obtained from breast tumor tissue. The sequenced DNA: TGTGCCAACGAGAGCTCGACAGGGGCGACTAATGAAAAACTGTTTTTT. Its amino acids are CANESSTGATNEKLFF.